This T cell receptor (beta chain) stems from a study of shared T cell receptors in the human thymus (TCRdb year 2021). Regarding the study in general: The study examined how self-reactive, shared T-cell receptor alpha chains are generated in the human thymus.

For CDR1 and CDR2, the germline V gene lists SGHAT and FQNNGV. The CDR3 runs 14 residues from the cysteine to the phenylalanine. Only CDR3 DNA remains: 42 bases, in frame from the first base. Trimmed from V: 4 bases; trimmed from J: 7 bases; junction bases lacking a gene match: 5. As concerns this clone: This clone's antigen is unknown. Base qualities are missing; no much larger clone stands one base away.

The library was built by means of the immunoSEQ multiplex PCR assay. TCRdb took over this immuneACCESS table, retaining in-frame rearrangements with V and J assigned. Such tables are incomplete; in checked studies, under half of the missing clones stem from an unresolved V gene, and the remainder is unexplained. Within this sample are some 660,000 clones, with over 75% of them counted one time only. The ten largest clones add up to roughly 0.0094% of the sample. This sample also belongs to another study, concerning human thymus T cells. The second study also describes: The donors were immunologically healthy infants in Finland who had open corrective cardiac surgery for congenital heart defects. The thymus tissue came from surgical resects taken out during corrective cardiac surgery. Biased V and J gene segment usage appeared to be present in both thymic and peripheral blood repertoires. The related research found that thymic TCR repertoires overlapped highly between unrelated individuals. TCR alpha and beta repertoires from roughly 8 infant thymus samples and four related peripheral blood samples were characterized in the study. The cohort included more than 5 male and two female infants, with donor ages spanning 7 to 244 days. After being mechanically released from the tissue, thymocytes were kept at -70 degrees C in pellets of 10-30 million cells. A QIAsymphony instrument was used to extract genomic DNA from frozen cell pellets. TCRB and TCRAD loci were amplified from a standardized quantity of quality-controlled genomic DNA using the immunoSEQ multiplex PCR assay. The amplicons covered the V(D)J region and were long enough to include the CDR3 and to identify the V and J genes. The amplicons were sequenced on an Illumina platform via the commercial immunoSEQ service. Primer bias and sequencing errors were corrected as previously described, and TCRAD and TCRB definitions were based on the IMGT database. The repertoires were analysed using immunoSEQ Analyzer 3.0 and VDJTools for basic statistics, V/J segment usage, diversity estimates, rarefaction and pairwise overlap. To estimate diversity, the Chao1, ChaoE, Efron-Thisted, Shannon and inverse Simpson indices were applied, and diversity was also estimated on datasets down-sampled to the smallest sample. Repertoire overlap was assessed by strict matching of CDR3 nucleotide sequence, V gene and J gene, and clustering was done by Jaccard-based multidimensional scaling. On average, thymus samples gave roughly 800,000 unique TCRB clonotypes, whereas blood samples gave about 84,000.

The specimen was thymocytes. The receptor was isolated from a boy younger than two with a congenital heart defect. Donor details come from another sample of the same person, matched by shared clones. The chain joins TRBV11-2 to TRBJ1-5, with 9 bases aligning to TRBD1. The CDR3 protein is CASSWGQGSQPQHF. The nucleotide sequence reads as follows: TGTGCCAGCAGCTGGGGACAGGGCAGCCAGCCCCAGCATTTT. The entire variable domain, with the stretches around the CDR3 drawn from the reference TRBV11-2 and TRBJ1-5 proteins, is EAGVAQSPRYKIIEKRQSVAFWCNPISGHATLYWYQQILGQGPKLLIQFQNNGVVDDSQLPKDRFSAERLKGVDSTLKIQPAKLEDSAVYLCASSWGQGSQPQHFGDGTRLSIL.